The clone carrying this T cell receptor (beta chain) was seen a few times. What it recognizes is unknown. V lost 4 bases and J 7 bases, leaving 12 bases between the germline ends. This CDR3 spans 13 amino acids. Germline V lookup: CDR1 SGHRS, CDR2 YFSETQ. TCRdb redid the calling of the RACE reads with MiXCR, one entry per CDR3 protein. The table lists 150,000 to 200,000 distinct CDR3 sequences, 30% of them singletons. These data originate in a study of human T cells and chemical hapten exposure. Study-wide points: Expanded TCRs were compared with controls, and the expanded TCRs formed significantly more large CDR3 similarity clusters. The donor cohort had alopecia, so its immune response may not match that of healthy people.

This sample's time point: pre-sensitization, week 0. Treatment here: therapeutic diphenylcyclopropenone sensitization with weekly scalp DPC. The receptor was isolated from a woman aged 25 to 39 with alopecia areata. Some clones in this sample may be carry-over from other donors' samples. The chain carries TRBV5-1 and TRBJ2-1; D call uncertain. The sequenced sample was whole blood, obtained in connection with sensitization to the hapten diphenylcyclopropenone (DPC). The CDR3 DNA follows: TGCGCCAGCAGCGCCCAACCGGCGAATGAGCAGTTCTTC. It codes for CASSAQPANEQFF.